Below, one TCR beta chain is given with its context. Use of 60 Vbeta and 13 Jbeta primers characterized the PCR. The repertoire was sequenced with immunoSEQ multiplex PCR; TCRdb's copy has only in-frame clones and lacks some. The table lists roughly 170,000 clones, approximately 84% of them singletons, with approximately 0.98% in the top ten. The data derive from a study of cytomegalovirus exposure and HLA in healthy donors. Germline-derived CDR1 and CDR2 are KGHSH and LQKENI. This CDR3 spans 20 amino acids. The germline V and J ends were trimmed by 0 bases and 5 bases, with 26 bases remaining between them.

The receptor's source is a man aged 30-40 years in good health and CMV-seronegative. This rearrangement joins TRBV18 to TRBJ2-1, with D possibly matching TRBD1 (6 bases). Sequencing was carried out using PBMCs. In DNA, the CDR3 is TGTGCCAGCTCACCACCGCGCTGGGGGTTAGGGGGAACTTACAACAATGAGCAGTTCTTC. Translated: CASSPPRWGLGGTYNNEQFF.